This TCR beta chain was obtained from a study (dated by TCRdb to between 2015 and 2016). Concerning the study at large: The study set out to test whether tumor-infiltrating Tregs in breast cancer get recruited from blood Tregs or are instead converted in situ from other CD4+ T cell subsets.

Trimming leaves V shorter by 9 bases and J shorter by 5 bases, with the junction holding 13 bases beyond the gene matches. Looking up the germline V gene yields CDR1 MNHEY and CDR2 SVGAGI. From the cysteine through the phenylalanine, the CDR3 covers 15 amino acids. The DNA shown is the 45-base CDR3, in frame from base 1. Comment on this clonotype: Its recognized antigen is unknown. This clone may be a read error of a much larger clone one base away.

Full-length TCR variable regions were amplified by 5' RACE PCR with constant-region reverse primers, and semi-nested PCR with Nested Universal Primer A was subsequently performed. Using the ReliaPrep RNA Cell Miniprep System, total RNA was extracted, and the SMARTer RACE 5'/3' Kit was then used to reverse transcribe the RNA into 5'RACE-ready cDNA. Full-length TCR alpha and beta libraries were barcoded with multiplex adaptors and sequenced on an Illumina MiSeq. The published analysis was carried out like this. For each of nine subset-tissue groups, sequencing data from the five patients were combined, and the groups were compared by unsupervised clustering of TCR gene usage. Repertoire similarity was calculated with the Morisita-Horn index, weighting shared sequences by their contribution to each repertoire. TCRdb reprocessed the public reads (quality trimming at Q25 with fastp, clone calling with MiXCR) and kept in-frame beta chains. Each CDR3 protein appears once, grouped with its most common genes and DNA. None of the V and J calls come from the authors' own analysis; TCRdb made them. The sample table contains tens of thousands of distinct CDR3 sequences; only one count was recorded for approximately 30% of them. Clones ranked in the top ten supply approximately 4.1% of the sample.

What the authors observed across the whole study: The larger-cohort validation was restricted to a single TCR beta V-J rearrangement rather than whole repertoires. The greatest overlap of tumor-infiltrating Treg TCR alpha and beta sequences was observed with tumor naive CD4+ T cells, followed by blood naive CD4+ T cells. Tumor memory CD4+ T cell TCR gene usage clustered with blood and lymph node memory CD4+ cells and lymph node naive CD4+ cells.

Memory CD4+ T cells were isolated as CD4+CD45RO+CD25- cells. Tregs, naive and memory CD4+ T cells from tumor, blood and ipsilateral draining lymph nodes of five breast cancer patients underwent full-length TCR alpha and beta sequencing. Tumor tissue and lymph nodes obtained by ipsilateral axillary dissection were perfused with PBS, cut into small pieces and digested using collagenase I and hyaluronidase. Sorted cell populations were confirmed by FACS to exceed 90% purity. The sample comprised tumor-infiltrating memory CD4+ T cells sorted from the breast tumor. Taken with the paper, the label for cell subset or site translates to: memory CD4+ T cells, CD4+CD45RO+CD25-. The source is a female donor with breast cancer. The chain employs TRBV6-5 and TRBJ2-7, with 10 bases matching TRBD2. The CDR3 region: CARSPPLAGRNEQYF. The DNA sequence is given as TGTGCCAGGAGTCCCCCACTAGCGGGGCGTAACGAGCAGTACTTC.